The entry below describes one T cell receptor beta chain. This specimen belongs to a study of technical replicates of blood from several donors. Trimming removed 5 bases at V and 0 bases at J, with 19 bases between. The CDR3 is 18 residues long. Germline V lookup: CDR1 SGHTA, CDR2 FQGNSA. Produced via immunoSEQ multiplex PCR; TCRdb's table is partial and in-frame only. This repertoire shows 55,000 to 75,000 clones, roughly 91% found once; its top ten account for about 3.9%. The receptor's source is a human donor in good health. Some clones in this sample may be carry-over from other donors' samples. This chain links TRBV7-2 with TRBJ1-4; D perhaps matches TRBD1 (5 bases). The sequencing input was PBMCs. As DNA, the CDR3 is TGTGCCAGCAGCCCTAGGTTCGGCCCGGGGGCAACTAATGAAAAACTGTTTTTT. Its translation: CASSPRFGPGATNEKLFF. The whole variable domain, filled in from reference TRBV7-2 and TRBJ1-4, reads GAGVSQSPSNKVTEKGKDVELRCDPISGHTALYWYRQSLGQGLEFLIYFQGNSAPDKSGLPSDRFSAERTGGSVSTLTIQRTQQEDSAVYLCASSPRFGPGATNEKLFFGSGTQLSVL.